Listed below are T cell receptor beta chains from one sample, sequenced in a study of cytomegalovirus exposure and HLA in healthy donors. The method was immunoSEQ multiplex PCR; TCRdb's version includes in-frame clones alone and lacks a portion of them. This table holds 250,000 to 400,000 clones, 88% found once. Input material: PBMCs. The receptors originated from a young man in good health and CMV-seronegative. The CDR3 runs from the conserved cysteine through the conserved F or W. Expanded clones are given a class, and other clones once, few, many or no size at all.

TRBJ1-1,TRBV4-1,.,CASSQEYMNTEAFF
TRBJ2-7,TRBV6-6,.,CASSSLGRGDYEQYF
TRBJ1-2,TRBV2,.,CASRRQGSNYGYTF
TRBJ2-7,TRBV10-3,.,CAISPGQGYEQYF
TRBJ2-3,TRBV29-1,.,CSVRRGGTDTQYF
TRBJ1-6,TRBV5-1,few,CASSLDRTSPLHF
TRBJ1-6,TRBV27,.,CASSSRTGAYNSPLHF
TRBJ2-3,TRBV11-3,.,CASSSRSSGGTDTQYF
TRBJ2-7,TRBV4-3,few,CASSQVLGGDYEQYF
TRBJ1-3,TRBV7-9,.,CASSLRREDTIYF
TRBJ2-3,TRBV6-1,many,CASRTGGETDTQYF
TRBJ1-2,TRBV5-4,.,CASSLDRIWGYTF
TRBJ1-2,TRBV10-3,few,CAISESGTSNYGYTF
TRBJ1-5,TRBV2,.,CASSDRGWGQPQHF
TRBJ1-3,TRBV27,.,CASSLRGGTGNTIYF
TRBJ1-3,TRBV10-3,.,CATRGWGGNTIYF
TRBJ1-1,TRBV2,.,CASSQRTANTEAFF
TRBJ1-1,TRBV5-1,.,CASSTSGTGRANTEAFF
TRBJ1-2,TRBV5-4,few,CASSQGQGNYGYTF
TRBJ1-3,TRBV4-3,.,CASRILRGTGNTIYF
TRBJ2-7,TRBV5-6,.,CASSLRFEQYF
TRBJ2-6,TRBV6-4,few,CASSEAGNSGANVLTF
TRBJ1-4,TRBV5-8,.,CASSFPADRGGEKLFF
TRBJ2-2,TRBV11-2,.,CASSMLNLGLENTGELFF
TRBJ2-4,TRBV13,.,CASSLLTGYKNIQYF
TRBJ2-1,TRBV6-4,.,CASSTRERGYNEQFF
TRBJ2-7,TRBV7-2,.,CASSSAGTGAYEQYF